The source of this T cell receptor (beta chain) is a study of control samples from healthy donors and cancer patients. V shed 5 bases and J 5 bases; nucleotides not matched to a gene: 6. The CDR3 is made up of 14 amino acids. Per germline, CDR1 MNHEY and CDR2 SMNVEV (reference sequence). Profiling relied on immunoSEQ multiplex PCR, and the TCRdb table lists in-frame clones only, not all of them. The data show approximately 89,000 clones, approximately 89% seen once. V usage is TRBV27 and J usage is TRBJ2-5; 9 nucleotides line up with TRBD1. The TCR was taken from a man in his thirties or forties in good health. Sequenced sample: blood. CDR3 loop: CASSGTGYRETQYF. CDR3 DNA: TGTGCCAGCAGTGGGACAGGGTATAGGGAGACCCAGTACTTC.